This section outlines one T cell receptor (beta chain) sequence together with its context. TCRdb called the reads again in MiXCR, with one record for every CDR3 protein. Of 100,000 or so distinct CDR3 sequences listed, roughly a quarter are singletons. The CDR3 covers 14 residues. The V and J ends lost 6 bases and 0 bases respectively, with 12 bases between them. Germline V lookup: CDR1 MNHEY, CDR2 SVGEGT. This sample was included in a study of T cell repertoires in cytomegalovirus infection. Study context: Both CMV infection and a matching HLA type were indicated by public TCR beta signatures.

This clonotype originated in a human donor in good health (CMV status not recorded). Some clones in this sample may be carry-over from other donors' samples. This chain links TRBV6-2 or TRBV6-3 with TRBJ2-7; D is possibly TRBD2 (6 bases). The material sequenced was CD8+ T cells from PBMCs. The CDR3 region has the DNA TGTGCCAGCAGATTACCCGGGAGCTCCTACGAGCAGTACTTC. Its translation: CASRLPGSSYEQYF.